This TCR beta chain was captured in a study of CD8 T cells in ankylosing spondylitis. General study points: Disease-associated clonotypes exhibited CD8+ identity and were relatively infrequent in peripheral blood. Within ankylosing spondylitis blood, a TCR beta motif made up of several highly homologous variants appeared to be characteristic.

TCRdb itself ran the 5' RACE reads through MiXCR, one entry per CDR3 protein. Among 130,000 or so distinct CDR3 sequences listed, about 15% were seen once. Germline loops: CDR1 MNHEY, CDR2 SMNVEV (reference sequence). This CDR3 is 16 amino acids long. V shed 7 bases and J shed 0 bases, with 16 bases lying between them. In its sample, this clonotype was seen a few times. Its antigen is undetermined. This clonotype was obtained from a male donor with ankylosing spondylitis. Sequencing was done on a sample of blood, either unsorted or a sorted T cell fraction (not recorded which). The chain combines TRBV27 with TRBJ2-1; TRBD1 or TRBD2 may be the D gene (6 bases each). CDR3 protein: CASTLRGVSSYNEQFF. The CDR3, as DNA: TGTGCCAGCACCTTAAGGGGGGTTAGCTCCTACAATGAGCAGTTCTTC.